This T cell receptor beta chain was identified during a study of blood T cell repertoires in COVID-19. In the study overall: From the United States, Italy and Spain came samples of acute and convalescent COVID-19.

TCRdb's copy holds only in-frame clones and misses some; the assay was immunoSEQ multiplex PCR. This table holds about 260,000 clones, roughly 86% found once. The CDR3 is 15 amino acids. The germline V and J ends were trimmed by 0 bases and 5 bases, with 14 bases remaining between them. The V gene's germline CDR1 is SGHRS and CDR2 YFSETQ. Sequencing used peripheral blood. The TCR sequence derives from a human donor in a cohort sampled during active COVID-19. The V gene is TRBV5-1, the J gene TRBJ2-5; perhaps TRBD1 as D (5 bases). The CDR3 loop is CASSLAKQAGETQYF. CDR3 nucleotides: TGCGCCAGCAGCTTGGCCAAACAGGCTGGTGAGACCCAGTACTTC.